The T cell receptor beta chain under discussion was sequenced for a study of blood T cell repertoires in COVID-19. Study background: COVID-19 samples from acute and convalescent phases originated in the United States, Italy and Spain.

Participants had their cohort set by participant-reported clinical history. In the authors' workflow: Amplification with reference gene primers provided the estimates of nucleated cell counts. TCRdb keeps only in-frame clones here, not all; method: immunoSEQ multiplex PCR. The V and J calls and clone size are taken from that table; D and trimming were inferred from the DNA. The sample contains 150,000 to 200,000 clones, about nine tenths of which appear only once. This clonotype was obtained from a woman between 18 and 29 years old who had recovered from COVID-19. Sequenced sample: PBMCs or T cells enriched from blood (not recorded which).

As DNA, the CDR3 is TGTGCCAGCAGCTTAGTATTCCTCGATACGCAGTATTTT. Protein sequence: CASSLVFLDTQYF. The rearrangement uses TRBV7-9 and TRBJ2-3; D gene ambiguous. The CDR3 has 13 residues. Germline V CDR1 and CDR2: SEHNR, FQNEAQ (reference sequence). Trimming shortened V by 1 base and J by 6 bases, and 8 bases separated the two germline ends.